This T cell receptor beta chain was retrieved from a study of graft-versus-host responses after intestinal transplantation. The wider study: Recipients uniformly received anti-thymocyte globulin induction, followed by tacrolimus and steroids for approximately 3 years.

Findings and limits, study-wide: GvH clone levels peaked in circulation, and this peak was associated with early post-transplant HvG declines.

TCRdb's table, derived via immunoSEQ multiplex PCR, lists solely in-frame clones and lacks some. The data hold 99,000 or so clones, with about nine tenths observed a single time. Worth noting for this clone: Its antigen is as yet unknown.

Looked up from germline, CDR1 is MNHEY and CDR2 is SVGAGI. The CDR3 sequence is 13 residues long. Trimming pared 5 bases from V and 9 bases from J, leaving 14 bases between. The sequences come from unstimulated CD8+ T cells sorted from spleen or lymph node cells, collected before transplant. The receptor comes from a human donor who was the organ donor for an intestinal transplant. V and J are TRBV6-5 and TRBJ1-5; D remains ambiguous. The CDR3 here is CASSTSTVGPQHF. The DNA for the CDR3 is TGTGCCAGCAGTACCTCTACAGTCGGGCCCCAGCATTTT.